This entry describes one TCR beta chain. Its specificity is not known. The data belong to a study of T cell responses to AZD1222 COVID-19 vaccine. The method was immunoSEQ multiplex PCR; TCRdb's version includes in-frame clones alone and lacks a portion of them. The sample holds 95,000 to 150,000 clones, 90% seen once. V lost 6 bases to trimming and J lost 2 bases, with 4 bases between them. The germline V gene has CDR1 SNHLY and CDR2 FYNNEI. The CDR3 consists of 12 residues. Study-level points and caveats: Clonal diversity may have been underestimated, and the donors were mostly white British, with more females than males.

The receptor comes from an adult in good health. The genes are TRBV2 and TRBJ2-2; the D is unclear. The sequencing used peripheral blood, collected on day 0 of MenACWY control vaccination. In nucleotides, the CDR3 is TGTGCCAGCAGGTCAAACACCGGGGAGCTGTTTTTT. Its translation is CASRSNTGELFF.